Listed here are 22 T cell receptor beta chains from one sample, sequenced in a study of tumor and adjacent non-tumor tissue in lung cancer (dated 2018 in TCRdb). Libraries were prepared through multiplex PCR. For sequencing, an Illumina HiSeq 2500 was employed. TCRbeta libraries were constructed through three rounds of nested PCR with primers (Table S4) according to protocols adapted from ARM-PCR. The public reads were reprocessed in TCRdb via fastp at Q25 and MiXCR, keeping in-frame beta chains. When rows share a CDR3 protein, they turn into one entry using the most common DNA and genes. A total of about 80,000 distinct CDR3 sequences appear in this sample, around 70% of them only once. Approximately 12% of the sample lies in the top ten. Bulk unsorted tissue served as the source for RNA extraction, and RNA quality was assessed using a NanoDrop ND-1000 and an Agilent 2100. Sequencing was done on a sample of lung tumor tissue. The source of these receptors is a woman in her 70s with non-small cell lung cancer.

To note about this clonotype: This may be a read error: a much more frequent sequence differs by one nucleotide. This chain joins TRBV7-8 and TRBJ2-1; D is perhaps TRBD2 (6 bases). Germline CDR1 reads SGHVS; CDR2 reads FQNEAQ. The V gene lost 1 base and the J gene lost 2 bases, with 12 bases spanning the gap. This CDR3 is built from 16 residues. CDR3 amino acids: CASSLGVAVTYNEQFF. CDR3 sequence (DNA): TGTGCCAGCAGCTTAGGGGTAGCGGTGACCTACAATGAGCAGTTCTTC.

On this clonotype: One end of the junction fails to match germline, which may point to a read error. The gene calls are TRBV10-3 and TRBJ2-3; 7 bases fit TRBD1. The CDR3 is made up of 14 amino acids. Germline V CDR1 and CDR2: ENHRY, SYGVKD. CDR3 sequence: CASRRDRTTDTQYF. CDR3 DNA: TGTGCCTCCCGTAGGGACAGAACGACAGACACGCAGTATTTT.

Regarding this clonotype: A read error may explain this, as a much larger clone is one base away. V usage is TRBV14 and J usage is TRBJ2-1, with D possibly matching TRBD2 (6 bases). Germline V lookup: CDR1 SGHDN, CDR2 FVKESK. V lost 3 bases and J lost 8, with 23 bases in between. This CDR3 region has 17 residues. In DNA form, the CDR3 reads TGTGCCAGCAGCCACAGCAGGTGTAGCGGAGGGCGGGATGAGCAGTTCTTC. Amino acid sequence: CASSHSRCSGGRDEQFF.

To note about this clonotype: At one end the junction does not follow the germline gene, possibly because of a read error. The rearrangement links TRBV7-9 to TRBJ2-7; 7 bases match TRBD1. Germline lookup yields CDR1 SEHNR and CDR2 FQNEAQ (reference sequence). This CDR3 has 14 amino acids. In DNA form, the CDR3 reads TGTGCCTGCAGCTTAGAGGGGGCGCTTTACGAGCAGTACTTC. This sequence encodes CACSLEGALYEQYF.

Worth noting for this clonotype: The final CDR3 position lacks the conserved phenylalanine or tryptophan, pointing to a likely read error. The DNA of the CDR3 is TGTGCCAGTGCGACATACACTGAAGCTTTCCTT. Protein: CASATYTEAFL. J is TRBJ1-1 and V is TRBV6-6, with unresolved D. This CDR3 has 11 amino acids. V dropped 9 bases and J dropped 3 bases, with 8 bases sitting between them. Germline lookup yields CDR1 MNHNY and CDR2 SVGAGI (reference sequence).

On this clonotype: The junction differs from germline at one of its ends, possibly a read error. CDR3 sequence (DNA): TGTGCCAGTAGTTACCGAGGCAACTCGGATCGAGAGACCCAGCACTTC. As protein: CASSYRGNSDRETQHF. The gene calls are TRBV6-6 and TRBJ2-5; D gene ambiguous. CDR1 is MNHNY, CDR2 SVGAGI, per germline (reference sequence). This CDR3 is built from 16 residues.

Worth noting for this clonotype: A much larger clone is a single base away; this may be a read error. The chain joins TRBV30 to TRBJ2-1, with TRBD1 matching over 7 bases. The CDR3 totals 18 residues. The germline V gene encodes CDR1 GTSNPN and CDR2 SVGIG (reference sequence). The junction had 22 bases not matched to a gene; V was cut back by 4 bases and J by 7 bases. The CDR3 loop reads CAWIVPLRETGFPNEQFF. The CDR3 DNA reads as TGTGCCTGGATTGTACCCCTTCGCGAGACAGGGTTCCCTAATGAGCAGTTCTTC.

This clonotype was seen a few times. A read error may explain this, as a much larger clone is one base away. The CDR3 nucleotides are TGTGCCATCAGTGAGTCCCTGACTAGCGGTAGCACAGATACGCAGTATTTT. The encoded protein is CAISESLTSGSTDTQYF. The chain recombines TRBV10-3 with TRBJ2-3; 9 nucleotides match TRBD2. The CDR3 covers 17 residues. The junction had 4 bases not matched to a gene; V was cut back by 0 bases and J by 0 bases. Germline V CDR1 and CDR2: ENHRY, SYGVKD.

CDR3 coding DNA: TGCAGCGTTGAGCTACTAGCAGAGGAGACCCTCTACTTC. It specifies CSVELLAEETLYF. This chain links TRBV29-1 with TRBJ2-5, with TRBD2 as a possible D gene (6 bases). This CDR3 comprises 13 residues. Trimming removed 3 bases from V and 14 bases from J, with 22 bases in between. From germline, CDR1 is SQVTM and CDR2 ANQGSEA.

This clonotype showed up just a few times. This chain links TRBV5-1 with TRBJ2-1; TRBD1 is a possible D gene (6 bases). The CDR3 contains 14 residues. V was trimmed by 0 bases and J by 6 bases, leaving 10 bases between them. CDR1 and CDR2 (germline): SGHRS, YFSETQ. DNA of the CDR3: TGCGCCAGCAGCTTGGCGGTCAGGGGCAATGAGCAGTTCTTC. Residues: CASSLAVRGNEQFF.

This chain joins TRBV29-1 and TRBJ2-7; D might be TRBD2 (6 bases). Deletions cut 5 bases from V and 12 bases from J, with 23 bases between. CDR3 length: 13 residues. Germline V gene lookup returns CDR1 SQVTM and CDR2 ANQGSEA. The CDR3 is CSVRASASYNRYF. The CDR3 region has the DNA TGCAGCGTTAGGGCTAGCGCCTCCTACAATCGGTACTTC.

For this clonotype: A junction boundary mismatches the germline segment, possibly from a read error. V is TRBV11-1 and J is TRBJ2-1; D not certain. The CDR3 extends over 13 amino acids. Germline CDR1 reads SGHAT; CDR2 reads FQDESV (reference sequence). The CDR3 DNA is TGTGCCAGCAGTTACCTTTCCCGCGGTGGGCAGCTCTTC. Translation: CASSYLSRGGQLF. Drawing the rest from reference TRBV11-1 and TRBJ2-1, the complete variable domain is EAEVAQSPRYKITEKSQAVAFWCDPISGHATLYWYRQILGQGPELLVQFQDESVVDDSQLPKDRFSAERLKGVDSTLKIQPAELGDSAMYLCASSYLSRGGQLFGPGTRLTVL.

Sample share makes this clonotype medium-sized. The chain recombines TRBV30 with TRBJ2-1, with 10 bases that match TRBD2. Trimming removed 0 bases from V and 8 bases from J; junction bases left unmatched: 7. The CDR3 runs 15 residues. Germline assignment: CDR1 GTSNPN and CDR2 SVGIG (reference sequence). This CDR3 is CAWSVALAGVDEQFF. CDR3 bases: TGTGCCTGGAGTGTAGCGCTAGCGGGAGTCGATGAGCAGTTCTTC.

Points on this clonotype: A clone one base away is much larger, so this may be a read error. The CDR3 reads CASSSISPTGAFF. In nucleotides, the CDR3 is TGTGCCAGCAGCTCTATTTCGCCCACTGGAGCTTTCTTT. The chain joins TRBV11-2 to TRBJ1-1; D unresolved. There are 13 residues in the CDR3. Germline loops: CDR1 SGHAT, CDR2 FQNNGV.

Points on this clonotype: It may be a read error: a sequence one base away is much more abundant. The chain's CDR3 is CSSSRRGVPEKLFF. In DNA form, the CDR3 reads TGTTCCAGCAGCCGAAGGGGGGTTCCCGAAAAACTGTTTTTT. The rearrangement uses TRBV28 and TRBJ1-4; weak D call: TRBD1 (6 bases). The germline V gene has CDR1 MDHEN and CDR2 SYDVKM. The CDR3 runs 14 residues.

Details on this clonotype: The junction differs from germline at one of its ends, possibly a read error. The chain has TRBV5-6 and TRBJ2-5, with D perhaps given as TRBD1 or TRBD2 (5 bases each). The CDR3 has 11 amino acids. The germline gives CDR1 SGHDT, CDR2 YYEEEE. The CDR3 spells CASSFEGTQYF. In DNA, the CDR3 is TGTGCCAGCAGCTTTGAAGGGACCCAGTACTTT.

About this clonotype: As the CDR3 is not closed by the conserved phenylalanine or tryptophan, this likely results from a read error. The chain recombines TRBV5-4 with TRBJ2-7; 7 positions match TRBD1. The CDR3 length is 15 residues. Per germline, CDR1 SGHNT and CDR2 YYREEE (reference sequence). As DNA, the CDR3 is TGTGTCAGCAGCTTGGAACAGGGGCCTCCCTACGAGCAGTACTAC. Its protein product is CVSSLEQGPPYEQYY.

The table lists this clonotype with a few counts. This may be a read error, as it is one base from a much larger clone. The chain has TRBV30 and TRBJ2-3, with a weak D call TRBD2 (6 bases). CDR3 size: 13 residues. V dropped 8 bases and J dropped 4 bases, with 16 bases sitting between them. Germline-derived CDR1 and CDR2 are GTSNPN and SVGIG (reference sequence). The CDR3 DNA reads TGTGCCGGGGGGAGGAGCGTCTCAGATACGCAGTATTTT. Its protein is CAGGRSVSDTQYF. The variable domain in full, with the rest retrieved from reference TRBV30 and TRBJ2-3, is SQTIHQWPATLVQPVGSPLSLECTVEGTSNPNLYWYRQAAGRGLQLLFYSVGIGQISSEVPQNLSASRPQDRQFILSSKKLLLSDSGFYLCAGGRSVSDTQYFGPGTRLTVL.

The chain has TRBV29-1 and TRBJ2-1, with 9 bases that match TRBD1. This CDR3 is built from 13 residues. Germline CDR1 SQVTM, CDR2 ANQGSEA. The V gene end was trimmed by 7 bases and the J gene end by 7 bases; junction bases not matched to a gene: 8. The chain's CDR3 is CSGGTGISNEQFF. DNA of the CDR3: TGCAGCGGGGGGACAGGGATCAGTAATGAGCAGTTCTTC.

Points on this clonotype: A read error may explain this, as a much larger clone is one base away. The chain couples TRBV7-8 to TRBJ2-5; D not certain. Germline lookup yields CDR1 SGHVS and CDR2 FQNEAQ. V lost 3 bases and J lost 6, with 11 bases in between. This CDR3 is 13 amino acids long. The CDR3 reads CASSFYGQQTQYF. CDR3 nucleotide sequence: TGTGCCAGCAGCTTTTATGGGCAGCAGACCCAGTACTTC.

This chain connects TRBV29-1 to TRBJ1-6; maybe TRBD1 (6 bases). The germline V gene has CDR1 SQVTM and CDR2 ANQGSEA. Trimming stripped 0 bases from V and 9 bases from J, with 12 bases between. The CDR3 has 14 residues. The CDR3 DNA reads as TGCAGCGTTGAAGAGTGGGGGCCGTGTTCACCCCTCCACTTT. Translated: CSVEEWGPCSPLHF. The full variable domain, its missing parts supplied by reference TRBV29-1 and TRBJ1-6, is SAVISQKPSRDICQRGTSLTIQCQVDSQVTMMFWYRQQPGQSLTLIATANQGSEATYESGFVIDKFPISRPNLTFSTLTVSNMSPEDSSIYLCSVEEWGPCSPLHFGNGTRLTVT.

This clonotype was seen a few times. J is TRBJ2-1 and V is TRBV11-3; no reliable D call. V shed 5 bases and J shed 8 bases, with 19 bases lying between them. Per the germline V gene, CDR1 is SGHNT and CDR2 is YENEEA. The CDR3 sequence is 15 residues long. CDR3 protein: CASSLEGRSRDEQFF. CDR3 bases: TGTGCCAGCAGCCTCGAAGGGCGGTCCCGCGATGAGCAGTTCTTC. The variable domain in full, completed from reference TRBV11-3 and TRBJ2-1, reads EAGVVQSPRYKIIEKKQPVAFWCNPISGHNTLYWYLQNLGQGPELLIRYENEEAVDDSQLPKDRFSAERLKGVDSTLKIQPAELGDSAVYLCASSLEGRSRDEQFFGPGTRLTVL.